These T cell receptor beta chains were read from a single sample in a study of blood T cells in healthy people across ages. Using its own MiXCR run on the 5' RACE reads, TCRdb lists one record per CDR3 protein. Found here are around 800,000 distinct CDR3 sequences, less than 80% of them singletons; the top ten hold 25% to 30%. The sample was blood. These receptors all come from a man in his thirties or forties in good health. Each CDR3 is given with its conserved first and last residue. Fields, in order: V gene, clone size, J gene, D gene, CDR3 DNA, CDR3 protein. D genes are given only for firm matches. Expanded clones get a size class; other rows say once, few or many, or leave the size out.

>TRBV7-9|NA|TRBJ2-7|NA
TGTGCCAGCAGCTTCGGACAGACCGCACCACACTACGAGCAGTACTTC
CASSFGQTAPHYEQYF
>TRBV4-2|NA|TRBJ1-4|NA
TGTGCCAGCAGCCAACCCCACAGGGAGACGAATGAAAAACTGTTTTTT
CASSQPHRETNEKLFF
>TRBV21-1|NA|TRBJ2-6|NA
TGTGCCAGCAGCAAACGGGCAGGGCTCTACTCTGGGGCCAACGTCCTGACTTTC
CASSKRAGLYSGANVLTF
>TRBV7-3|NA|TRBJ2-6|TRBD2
TGTGCCAGCAGCTTAGAGACGGGGGGAAGCTCTGGGGCCAACGTCCTGACTTTC
CASSLETGGSSGANVLTF
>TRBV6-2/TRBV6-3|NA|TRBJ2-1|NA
TGTGCCAGCGGGTCGGGATTGAGGAGCTCCTACAATGAGCAGTTCTTC
CASGSGLRSSYNEQFF
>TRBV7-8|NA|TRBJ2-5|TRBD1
TGTGCCAGCAGCATACGACAGGGACAAGAGACCCAGTACTTC
CASSIRQGQETQYF
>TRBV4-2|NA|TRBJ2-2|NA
TGTGCCAGCAGCCAAGATGGAGGGGCCGGGGAGCTGTTTTTT
CASSQDGGAGELFF
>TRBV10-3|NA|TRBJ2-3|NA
TGTGCCATCAGTCCGAGGGATACGCAGTATTTT
CAISPRDTQYF
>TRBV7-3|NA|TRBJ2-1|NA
TGTGCCAGCAGCTTCGGGGCGGGGACGGTTAATGAGCAGTTCTTC
CASSFGAGTVNEQFF
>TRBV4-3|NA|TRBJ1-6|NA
TGCGCCAGCAGCCAAGGGGACCTCCCGAATTCACCCCTCCACTTT
CASSQGDLPNSPLHF
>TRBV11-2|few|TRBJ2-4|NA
TGTGCCAGCAGCTTATACGGGGGTGACATTCAGTACTTC
CASSLYGGDIQYF
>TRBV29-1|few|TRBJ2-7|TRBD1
TGCAGTGTCCTCAGACCGGGACAGGTCAACTACGAGCAGTACTTC
CSVLRPGQVNYEQYF
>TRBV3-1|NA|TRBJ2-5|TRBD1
TGTGCCAGCAGCTCTAGACAGGGGGACGTCCAAGAGACCCAGTACTTC
CASSSRQGDVQETQYF
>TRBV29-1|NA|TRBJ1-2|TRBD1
TGCAGCGTCACAGGGGGAAGAGACTATGGCTACACCTTC
CSVTGGRDYGYTF